These 28 T cell receptor beta chains were sequenced from one sample in a study of blood T cell repertoires in COVID-19 (dated by TCRdb to about 2020). Library generation was performed with the immunoSEQ multiplex PCR assay. Here the immuneACCESS table is served through TCRdb, limited to in-frame sequences with V and J called. Missing clones are a known gap in these copies; in checked studies unresolved V genes cover under half, and the rest lacks a known reason. The sample records 150,000 to 200,000 clones, 80% of which are singletons. The top ten clonotypes cover 4.5% to 7.5% of the sample. The source material was PBMCs or T cells enriched from blood (not recorded which). These receptors all stem from a man aged 40-55 years who had recovered from COVID-19.

The chain recombines TRBV27 with TRBJ2-1; the match to TRBD1 covers 8 bases. CDR3 length: 13 amino acids. Per germline, CDR1 MNHEY and CDR2 SMNVEV (reference sequence). V gave up 10 bases and J gave up 8 bases; unmatched junction bases: 10. The CDR3 DNA sequence: TGTGCCACCAGAACGGACAGGGACCATGAGCAGTTCTTC. Translation gives CATRTDRDHEQFF.

CDR3 sequence: CASSQAQGNYGYTF. CDR3 DNA sequence: TGCGCCAGCAGCCAAGCCCAGGGTAACTATGGCTACACCTTC. The V and J genes are TRBV4-1 and TRBJ1-2; D possibly corresponds to TRBD1 (5 bases). CDR1 MGHRA and CDR2 YSYEKL come from the germline V gene. This CDR3 is built from 14 residues. Trimming removed 1 base from V and 1 base from J, with 7 bases in between.

The chain couples TRBV9 to TRBJ1-3; a possible D gene is TRBD1 (6 bases). This CDR3 has 14 amino acids. Germline values: CDR1 SGDLS, CDR2 YYNGEE. With 3 bases removed from V and 3 bases from J, the gap between germline ends came to 10 bases. CDR3 residues: CASSGTVVGNTIYF. The CDR3 coding sequence is TGTGCCAGCAGCGGGACAGTAGTTGGAAACACCATATATTTT.

The chain employs TRBV24-1 and TRBJ2-1; D gene ambiguous. CDR1 is KGHDR and CDR2 is SFDVKD in the germline V gene. The CDR3 loop spans 12 amino acids. V dropped 5 bases and J dropped 6 bases, with 7 bases sitting between them. The chain's CDR3 is CATSVGGNEQFF. CDR3 in DNA: TGTGCCACCAGTGTAGGCGGCAATGAGCAGTTCTTC.

The rearrangement uses TRBV2 and TRBJ1-2, with 7 positions matching TRBD1. The CDR3 is 14 residues long. Trimming took 6 bases from V and 3 from J; bases not matched to a gene: 7. The V gene's germline CDR1 is SNHLY and CDR2 FYNNEI. The CDR3 nucleotides are TGTGCCAGCAGGGGGGACAGCTACTACTATGGCTACACCTTC. Amino acid sequence: CASRGDSYYYGYTF.

This clone was detected once. The chain links TRBV30 to TRBJ2-1; 9 nucleotides agree with TRBD2. The V segment lost 0 bases and the J segment 10 bases; nucleotides outside the gene matches: 4. This CDR3 has 13 amino acids. Germline V lookup: CDR1 GTSNPN, CDR2 SVGIG (reference sequence). The CDR3 spells CAWSVGLAGEQFF. In nucleotides, the CDR3 is TGTGCCTGGAGTGTTGGGCTAGCGGGGGAGCAGTTCTTC.

The rearrangement uses TRBV6-5 and TRBJ2-1, with 11 bases aligning to TRBD2. With 6 bases clipped from V and 10 bases from J, the junction kept 5 bases outside the gene matches. CDR3 size: 13 residues. Germline V gene data show CDR1 as MNHEY and CDR2 as SVGAGI. CDR3 region: CASSLAGGAEQFF. CDR3 sequence (DNA): TGTGCCAGCAGCTTAGCGGGGGGGGCCGAGCAGTTCTTC.

Points on this clone: Other DNA sequences from this sample encode an identical CDR3 as well. The V call is TRBV5-1, the J call TRBJ1-4; 8 bases align to TRBD1. Germline CDR1 is SGHRS and CDR2 is YFSETQ. With V trimmed by 1 base and J by 8 bases, 4 bases remained unmatched. The CDR3 loop spans 14 amino acids. CDR3 DNA: TGCGCCAGCAGCTTGCAGGGGGCGGGGGAAAAACTGTTTTTT. Amino acids: CASSLQGAGEKLFF.

The rearrangement uses TRBV6-1 and TRBJ2-7, with 14 bases matching TRBD2. Germline CDR1 MNHNS, CDR2 SASEGT. The CDR3 covers 16 residues. After removal of 3 bases from V and 3 bases from J, the junction contained 4 bases not matched to a gene. CDR3 region: CASSEDGLAGGYEQYF. The CDR3 nucleotides read TGTGCCAGCAGTGAGGACGGACTAGCGGGGGGCTACGAGCAGTACTTC.

The chain carries TRBV30 and TRBJ1-5; D might be TRBD1 (6 bases). With 5 bases removed from V and 1 base from J, the gap between germline ends came to 12 bases. Per germline, CDR1 GTSNPN and CDR2 SVGIG (reference sequence). The CDR3 is 14 residues long. CDR3 region: CAWGGRVSNQPQHF. For the CDR3, the DNA is TGTGCCTGGGGGGGCAGGGTGAGCAATCAGCCCCAGCATTTT.

The chain is built from TRBV19 and TRBJ2-3, with a possible D match to TRBD2 (6 bases). The CDR3 contains 14 residues. Germline CDR1 is LNHDA and CDR2 is SQIVND (reference sequence). V lost 9 bases to trimming and J lost 13 bases, with 26 bases between them. The CDR3 is CARDSSVREIEEYF. The CDR3 coding sequence is TGTGCCAGGGATTCTAGCGTGAGGGAAATAGAAGAGTATTTT. Full variable domain (outside the CDR3, taken from reference TRBV19 and TRBJ2-3): DGGITQSPKYLFRKEGQNVTLSCEQNLNHDAMYWYRQDPGQGLRLIYYSQIVNDFQKGDIAEGYSVSREKKESFPLTVTSAQKNPTAFYLCARDSSVREIEEYFGPGTRLTVL.

The chain combines TRBV23-1 with TRBJ1-5; 7 nucleotides agree with TRBD1. TRBV23-1 is known as an ORF, though its function is uncertain. V lost 2 bases, J lost 5 bases, and 12 bases stayed unmatched. The CDR3 extends over 17 amino acids. DNA of the CDR3: TGCGCCAGCAGTCAACCCCAGGGACAGCCAAAGGATCAGCCCCAGCATTTT. Amino acids: CASSQPQGQPKDQPQHF.

There are a few counts of this clone. Other DNA sequences in the same sample also yield this CDR3. The chain has TRBV9 and TRBJ1-1, with D possibly TRBD1 on 5 matching bases. Trimming took 0 bases from V and 0 from J, leaving 9 bases between them. Germline V gene sequence: CDR1 SGDLS, CDR2 YYNGEE. The CDR3 is 15 residues long. CDR3 DNA: TGTGCCAGCAGCGTAGGAACAGGTCTGAACACTGAAGCTTTCTTT. It is translated as CASSVGTGLNTEAFF.

V and J are TRBV2 and TRBJ1-2; D ambiguous. V was clipped by 4 bases and J by 0 bases, with 3 bases between them. This CDR3 contains 12 residues. Germline V gives CDR1 SNHLY, CDR2 FYNNEI. The CDR3 here is CASSATNYGYTF. CDR3 sequence (DNA): TGTGCCAGCAGTGCTACTAACTATGGCTACACCTTC.

The chain links TRBV27 to TRBJ2-3; 7 positions agree with TRBD2. The germline V gene has CDR1 MNHEY and CDR2 SMNVEV (reference sequence). After removal of 8 bases from V and 4 bases from J, the junction contained 12 bases not matched to a gene. The CDR3 extends over 15 amino acids. The CDR3 DNA reads as TGTGCCAGCTCCCTTCTTGGGGGGGGTGCAGATACGCAGTATTTT. Residues: CASSLLGGGADTQYF.

The V call is TRBV18, the J call TRBJ2-3, with D hard to call. The germline V gene has CDR1 KGHSH and CDR2 LQKENI. Trimming took 2 bases from V and 0 from J, leaving 12 bases between them. CDR3 size: 16 residues. In DNA form, the CDR3 reads TGTGCCAGCTCACCAATCGAGACAAGTAGCACAGATACGCAGTATTTT. Residues: CASSPIETSSTDTQYF.

This chain connects TRBV2 to TRBJ2-3, with TRBD2 as a possible D gene (7 bases). The length of the CDR3 is 15 residues. Germline V lookup: CDR1 SNHLY, CDR2 FYNNEI. The ends were cut back, 6 bases at V and 2 bases at J, with 15 bases in the middle. The CDR3 nucleotides are TGTGCCAGCAGACAGGCCGGGGGGCCCACAGATACGCAGTATTTT. Translated, it gives CASRQAGGPTDTQYF. The full variable domain, completed using reference TRBV2 and TRBJ2-3, is EPEVTQTPSHQVTQMGQEVILRCVPISNHLYFYWYRQILGQKVEFLVSFYNNEISEKSEIFDDQFSVERPDGSNFTLKIRSTKLEDSAMYFCASRQAGGPTDTQYFGPGTRLTVL.

This chain uses TRBV14 with TRBJ2-7; D is possibly TRBD2 (5 bases). The V gene's germline CDR1 is SGHDN and CDR2 FVKESK. Trimming stripped 0 bases from V and 7 bases from J, with 22 bases between. The CDR3 loop spans 17 amino acids. The CDR3: CASSQDLEGLLPEEQYV. DNA for the CDR3: TGTGCCAGCAGCCAAGATCTTGAGGGCCTCCTCCCTGAGGAGCAGTACGTC.

V and J are TRBV20-1 and TRBJ1-2; D unresolved. CDR3 length: 15 residues. CDR1 is DFQATT, CDR2 SNEGSKA, per germline (reference sequence). Trimming pared 3 bases from V and 1 base from J, leaving 15 bases between. The CDR3 nucleotides read TGCAGTGCTAGTGGTGGCTCCCTTGGTAACTATGGCTACACCTTC. Amino acids: CSASGGSLGNYGYTF.

V usage is TRBV5-1 and J usage is TRBJ2-2; 9 nucleotides match TRBD1. The CDR3 is made up of 16 amino acids. Germline V gene lookup returns CDR1 SGHRS and CDR2 YFSETQ. The V segment lost 7 bases and the J segment 7 bases; nucleotides outside the gene matches: 14. The CDR3 region is CASVTGQGKKLGELFF. The CDR3, as DNA: TGCGCCAGCGTTACCGGACAGGGGAAAAAGCTCGGGGAGCTGTTTTTT. The entire variable domain, with the rest obtained from reference TRBV5-1 and TRBJ2-2, is as follows: KAGVTQTPRYLIKTRGQQVTLSCSPISGHRSVSWYQQTPGQGLQFLFEYFSETQRNKGNFPGRFSGRQFSNSRSEMNVSTLELGDSALYLCASVTGQGKKLGELFFGEGSRLTVL.

A single count supports this clone. The gene calls are TRBV18 and TRBJ2-5; 11 nucleotides match TRBD1. Germline-derived CDR1 and CDR2 are KGHSH and LQKENI. The CDR3 length is 15 residues. Trimming at V came to 4 bases and at J to 4 bases, leaving 5 bases not matched to a gene. This CDR3 reads CASSRGQGAGETQYF. CDR3 nucleotide sequence: TGTGCCAGCTCACGTGGACAGGGGGCGGGAGAGACCCAGTACTTC.

CDR3: CASSLLTSTDPRCNQPQHF. The DNA of the CDR3 is TGTGCCAGCAGCTTACTGACAAGTACCGACCCAAGGTGCAATCAGCCCCAGCATTTT. The genes are TRBV7-9 and TRBJ1-5; D is uncertain. This CDR3 region has 19 residues. V dropped 2 bases and J dropped 2 bases, with 22 bases sitting between them. In germline, CDR1 is SEHNR, CDR2 FQNEAQ (reference sequence).

This CDR3 is CASTVGEKLFF. The DNA for the CDR3 is TGTGCCAGTACCGTCGGTGAAAAACTGTTTTTT. The J gene is TRBJ1-4, the V gene TRBV19; D call uncertain. Trimming stripped 7 bases from V and 7 bases from J, with 7 bases between. Germline V gene lookup returns CDR1 LNHDA and CDR2 SQIVND (reference sequence). The CDR3 extends over 11 amino acids.

The CDR3 region has the DNA TGTGCCACCAGTGACCCCGTCTGGTCGGAGGGGGGGAACGGCGGGGAGCTGTTTTTT. This encodes CATSDPVWSEGGNGGELFF. The chain carries TRBV24-1 and TRBJ2-2; a weak D match, TRBD2 (7 bases). Trimming took 4 bases from V and 7 from J, leaving 27 bases between them. Germline CDR1 is KGHDR and CDR2 is SFDVKD. CDR3 length: 19 residues.

This clone was seen just once. The chain carries TRBV5-1 and TRBJ1-3; D remains ambiguous. This CDR3 contains 15 residues. Germline V gives CDR1 SGHRS, CDR2 YFSETQ. V lost 3 bases and J lost 0, with 10 bases in between. The chain's CDR3 is CASSSTGYSGNTIYF. The CDR3 coding sequence is TGCGCCAGCAGCTCGACGGGGTACTCTGGAAACACCATATATTTT. The variable domain in full, completed from reference TRBV5-1 and TRBJ1-3, reads KAGVTQTPRYLIKTRGQQVTLSCSPISGHRSVSWYQQTPGQGLQFLFEYFSETQRNKGNFPGRFSGRQFSNSRSEMNVSTLELGDSALYLCASSSTGYSGNTIYFGEGSWLTVV.

The rearrangement links TRBV7-8 to TRBJ1-2, with 8 bases aligning to TRBD1. CDR3 size: 15 residues. Germline V lookup: CDR1 SGHVS, CDR2 FQNEAQ. Trimming cost V 5 bases and J 7 bases; bases outside gene matches: 12. This chain's CDR3 is CASSRDGQGKAGYTF. The DNA for the CDR3 is TGTGCCAGCAGCAGGGATGGACAGGGAAAGGCTGGCTACACCTTC.

This CDR3 reads CASSLVGQGTEAFF. CDR3 DNA sequence: TGTGCCAGCAGCTTGGTGGGACAGGGAACTGAAGCTTTCTTT. The rearrangement links TRBV5-6 to TRBJ1-1; 9 bases match TRBD1. The CDR3 sequence is 14 residues long. Germline V lookup: CDR1 SGHDT, CDR2 YYEEEE. V shed 0 bases, J shed 5 bases, and the junction held 2 bases outside the gene matches.

This chain uses TRBV3-1 (or the pseudogene TRBV3-2) with TRBJ1-2; D may be TRBD1 (5 bases). Looked up from germline, CDR1 is LGHDT and CDR2 is YNNKEL (reference sequence). Between the trimmed V and J ends, which lost 0 bases and 5 bases, there was a span of 10 bases. This CDR3 is built from 14 residues. In DNA, the CDR3 is TGTGCCAGCAGCCAAGATCGGACATTTTATGGCTACACCTTC. Encoded protein: CASSQDRTFYGYTF.